Listed below are T cell receptor beta chains from one sample, sequenced in a study of blood T cell repertoires in COVID-19. Here immunoSEQ multiplex PCR was the method, and the copy in TCRdb shows in-frame clones only, minus some. The sample lists about 49,000 clones; about 88% were seen once. Sequencing was performed on peripheral blood. These receptors were obtained from a man between 35 and 55 years old with active COVID-19. CDR3s include the opening cysteine and the closing phenylalanine or tryptophan. The D gene is left open where the match is weak. Not every row has a clone size; where given, it reads once, few, many or a size class.

j_gene: TRBJ1-6
len: 14
abundance: .
d_gene: TRBD1
v_gene: TRBV27
CDR3nt: TGTGCCAGCAGCCGGACAGGCGCACATTCACCCCTCCACTTT
CDR3aa: CASSRTGAHSPLHF

j_gene: TRBJ2-1
len: 12
abundance: once
d_gene: .
v_gene: TRBV30
CDR3nt: TGTGCCTGGAGAGGGGTTTACAATGAGCAGTTCTTC
CDR3aa: CAWRGVYNEQFF

j_gene: TRBJ2-5
len: 14
abundance: once
d_gene: TRBD1
v_gene: TRBV5-5
CDR3nt: TGTGCCAGCACCCGACAGGGGGCCCAAGAGACCCAGTACTTC
CDR3aa: CASTRQGAQETQYF

j_gene: TRBJ1-2
len: 13
abundance: .
d_gene: .
v_gene: TRBV28
CDR3nt: TGTGCCAGCTATCCTCGACAGGTCTATGGCTACACCTTC
CDR3aa: CASYPRQVYGYTF

j_gene: TRBJ2-5
len: 13
abundance: .
d_gene: .
v_gene: TRBV27
CDR3nt: TGTGCCAGCAGTTTATCCGGGGGAGAGACCCAGTACTTC
CDR3aa: CASSLSGGETQYF

j_gene: TRBJ1-5
len: 16
abundance: .
d_gene: TRBD1
v_gene: TRBV19
CDR3nt: TGTGCCAGTAGTATAGACTCGGGGACAGACAATCAGCCCCAGCATTTT
CDR3aa: CASSIDSGTDNQPQHF

j_gene: TRBJ1-6
len: 13
abundance: once
d_gene: .
v_gene: TRBV3-1/TRBV3-2
CDR3nt: TGTGCCAGCAGCCAAGACCCAGGGCTACCCCTCCACTTT
CDR3aa: CASSQDPGLPLHF

j_gene: TRBJ2-5
len: 12
abundance: .
d_gene: .
v_gene: TRBV5-1
CDR3nt: TGCGCCAGCAGCTTGGGTGCGGAGACCCAGTACTTC
CDR3aa: CASSLGAETQYF

j_gene: TRBJ2-7
len: 15
abundance: .
d_gene: TRBD2
v_gene: TRBV7-9
CDR3nt: TGTGCCAGCAGCTCCCTCGGGGGGTCCTCCTACGAGCAGTACTTC
CDR3aa: CASSSLGGSSYEQYF

j_gene: TRBJ1-1
len: 12
abundance: .
d_gene: TRBD1
v_gene: TRBV11-2
CDR3nt: TGTGCCAGCAGCTGGGGACAGGCGGACGCTTTCTTT
CDR3aa: CASSWGQADAFF

j_gene: TRBJ1-1
len: 13
abundance: once
d_gene: .
v_gene: TRBV28
CDR3nt: TGTGCCAGCAGTCAGGTCATGAACACTGAAGCTTTCTTT
CDR3aa: CASSQVMNTEAFF

j_gene: TRBJ1-1
len: 14
abundance: .
d_gene: .
v_gene: TRBV5-1
CDR3nt: TGCGCCAGCAGCCCGCGGGTCACGAACACTGAAGCTTTCTTT
CDR3aa: CASSPRVTNTEAFF

j_gene: TRBJ1-1
len: 14
abundance: .
d_gene: .
v_gene: TRBV7-9
CDR3nt: TGTGCCAGCAGCTCCCCCGGGGGAAACACTGAAGCTTTCTTT
CDR3aa: CASSSPGGNTEAFF

j_gene: TRBJ2-7
len: 14
abundance: .
d_gene: .
v_gene: TRBV28
CDR3nt: TGTGCCAGCACCCCGGGAATAAGCTCCTACGAGCAGTACTTC
CDR3aa: CASTPGISSYEQYF

j_gene: TRBJ1-2
len: 15
abundance: .
d_gene: .
v_gene: TRBV30
CDR3nt: TGTGCCTGGAGAGAGGACAGCTTCTCTAACTATGGCTACACCTTC
CDR3aa: CAWREDSFSNYGYTF

j_gene: TRBJ2-7
len: 15
abundance: .
d_gene: TRBD2
v_gene: TRBV18
CDR3nt: TGTGCCAGCTCCCCAGCCAGCGGGGTCTCCTACGAGCAGTACTTC
CDR3aa: CASSPASGVSYEQYF

j_gene: TRBJ1-6
len: 13
abundance: few
d_gene: .
v_gene: TRBV28
CDR3nt: TGTGCCAGCAGAAGGAGCAATAATTCACCCCTCCACTTT
CDR3aa: CASRRSNNSPLHF

j_gene: TRBJ1-1
len: 16
abundance: once
d_gene: TRBD1
v_gene: TRBV11-2
CDR3nt: TGTGCCAGCAGCTTAAACAGGGGCCTTTTGAACACTGAAGCTTTCTTT
CDR3aa: CASSLNRGLLNTEAFF

j_gene: TRBJ1-6
len: 14
abundance: .
d_gene: .
v_gene: TRBV30
CDR3nt: TGTGCCTGGACAGTCAGCTCCTATAATTCACCCCTCCACTTT
CDR3aa: CAWTVSSYNSPLHF

j_gene: TRBJ1-1
len: 13
abundance: once
d_gene: .
v_gene: TRBV12-3/TRBV12-4
CDR3nt: TGTGCCAGCAGTTTAAATACATGGACTGAAGCTTTCTTT
CDR3aa: CASSLNTWTEAFF

j_gene: TRBJ1-1
len: 12
abundance: .
d_gene: .
v_gene: TRBV6-6
CDR3nt: TGTGCCAGCAGTTACGGAGGCACTGAAGCTTTCTTT
CDR3aa: CASSYGGTEAFF

j_gene: TRBJ2-7
len: 17
abundance: .
d_gene: TRBD1
v_gene: TRBV9
CDR3nt: TGTGCCAGCAGCCCCCTGGCTGGACAGGGTGACTCCTACGAGCAGTACTTC
CDR3aa: CASSPLAGQGDSYEQYF

j_gene: TRBJ1-4
len: 15
abundance: .
d_gene: .
v_gene: TRBV27
CDR3nt: TGTGCCAGCAGTTTGAGGGCAGCACTTAATGAAAAACTGTTTTTT
CDR3aa: CASSLRAALNEKLFF

j_gene: TRBJ1-5
len: 19
abundance: .
d_gene: .
v_gene: TRBV7-3
CDR3nt: TGTGCCAGCAGCTTAAAGGTCGTTGACAGTGCTTATAGCAATCAGCCCCAGCATTTT
CDR3aa: CASSLKVVDSAYSNQPQHF

j_gene: TRBJ1-1
len: 14
abundance: .
d_gene: TRBD1
v_gene: TRBV5-1
CDR3nt: TGCGCCAGCAGCTTTTCCGGACAGGGCACTGAAGCTTTCTTT
CDR3aa: CASSFSGQGTEAFF

j_gene: TRBJ2-1
len: 16
abundance: .
d_gene: TRBD2
v_gene: TRBV6-2/TRBV6-3
CDR3nt: TGTGCCAGCAGCCATACTAGCGGGAGTGTTCGGGGTGAGCAGTTCTTC
CDR3aa: CASSHTSGSVRGEQFF

j_gene: TRBJ2-7
len: 16
abundance: .
d_gene: TRBD2
v_gene: TRBV27
CDR3nt: TGTGCCAGCAGTTTATGGTCCGGGAGGGCTAATGGCGAGCAGTACTTC
CDR3aa: CASSLWSGRANGEQYF

j_gene: TRBJ1-1
len: 15
abundance: .
d_gene: TRBD1
v_gene: TRBV7-9
CDR3nt: TGTGCCAGCAGCTCTCGACAGGGAACGAACACTGAAGCTTTCTTT
CDR3aa: CASSSRQGTNTEAFF

j_gene: TRBJ1-1
len: 16
abundance: .
d_gene: TRBD1
v_gene: TRBV6-2/TRBV6-3
CDR3nt: TGTGCCAGCAGTCCAGGACAGGGGGCCTTGAACACTGAAGCTTTCTTT
CDR3aa: CASSPGQGALNTEAFF

j_gene: TRBJ1-5
len: 16
abundance: .
d_gene: .
v_gene: TRBV6-6
CDR3nt: TGTGCCAGCAGTTACCTCCAGGGCTATAGCAATCAGCCCCAGCATTTT
CDR3aa: CASSYLQGYSNQPQHF

j_gene: TRBJ1-5
len: 14
abundance: once
d_gene: .
v_gene: TRBV2
CDR3nt: TGTGCCAGCAGTGAAGGGCCAGGGAATCAGCCCCAGCATTTT
CDR3aa: CASSEGPGNQPQHF

j_gene: TRBJ2-3
len: 16
abundance: .
d_gene: TRBD1
v_gene: TRBV4-1
CDR3nt: TGCGCCAGCAGCCAAGACAGGGGGCGCGTTGGAGATACGCAGTATTTT
CDR3aa: CASSQDRGRVGDTQYF

j_gene: TRBJ1-6
len: 13
abundance: few
d_gene: .
v_gene: TRBV6-5
CDR3nt: TGTGCCAGCAGTCGGGACTTAGGATCACCCCTCCACTTT
CDR3aa: CASSRDLGSPLHF

j_gene: TRBJ2-1
len: 14
abundance: .
d_gene: TRBD2
v_gene: TRBV18
CDR3nt: TGTGCCAGCTCACCGCTAGCGGGATACAATGAGCAGTTCTTC
CDR3aa: CASSPLAGYNEQFF

j_gene: TRBJ2-7
len: 15
abundance: .
d_gene: TRBD2
v_gene: TRBV4-1
CDR3nt: TGCGCCAGCAGCCAGGGACTAGCGGGGGCCTACGAGCAGTACTTC
CDR3aa: CASSQGLAGAYEQYF